The 8 T cell receptor beta chains reported below all come from one sample, sequenced in a study of blood T cell repertoires in COVID-19. Sequencing was performed with immunoSEQ multiplex PCR; in TCRdb, only in-frame clones are kept and a portion is missing. This table has tens of thousands of clones, about 78% appearing once. Input material: peripheral blood. The receptors stem from a man older than 75 with acute or convalescent COVID-19.

This clone was seen just once. The CDR3 DNA follows: TGTGCCAGCAGCTTGTGGACTATTGAGACCCAGTACTTC. Residues: CASSLWTIETQYF. V gene TRBV5-6 combines with J gene TRBJ2-5, with a weak D call TRBD2 (6 bases). Trimming left V 1 base short and J 5 bases short, with 9 bases between. Germline V gene data show CDR1 as SGHDT and CDR2 as YYEEEE. The CDR3 is made up of 13 amino acids.

The DNA of the CDR3 is TGTGCCAGCAGCTTAGCCCCTGAGGGCAATGAGCAGTTCTTC. It codes for CASSLAPEGNEQFF. This chain connects TRBV7-2 to TRBJ2-1; maybe TRBD2 (5 bases). V lost 0 bases and J lost 6, with 9 bases in between. CDR1 SGHTA and CDR2 FQGNSA come from the germline V gene. The CDR3 runs 14 residues.

V usage is TRBV29-1 and J usage is TRBJ1-1; D not resolved. The V end lost 6 bases, the J end lost 1 base, and 15 bases lay between the germline ends. CDR3 length equals 14 residues. CDR1 and CDR2 from the germline V gene are SQVTM and ANQGSEA. DNA for the CDR3: TGCAGCGTCCGCGCAAACTATGAGAACACTGAAGCTTTCTTT. Encoded protein: CSVRANYENTEAFF.

As for this clone: The same CDR3 is also encoded by other DNA sequences in this sample. The chain couples TRBV6-5 to TRBJ1-3, with TRBD1 as a possible D gene (6 bases). Germline V gene lookup returns CDR1 MNHEY and CDR2 SVGAGI. Trimming took 6 bases from V and 3 from J, leaving 12 bases between them. There are 14 residues in the CDR3. This CDR3 is CASRTRGSGNTIYF. CDR3 DNA sequence: TGTGCCAGCAGGACGAGGGGGAGTGGAAACACCATATATTTT.

The V and J genes are TRBV5-4 and TRBJ2-3; D not resolved. Trimming removed 4 bases from V and 2 bases from J, with 11 bases in between. This CDR3 region has 14 residues. Per germline, CDR1 SGHNT and CDR2 YYREEE (reference sequence). The CDR3 is CASSGGPFTDTQYF. CDR3 nucleotide sequence: TGTGCCAGCAGCGGTGGGCCTTTCACAGATACGCAGTATTTT.

The gene calls are TRBV19 and TRBJ1-4; a weak D match, TRBD1 (6 bases). V lost 6 bases and J 9 bases, leaving 17 bases between the germline ends. Germline CDR1 is LNHDA and CDR2 is SQIVND (reference sequence). The CDR3 has 14 residues. The CDR3 region is CASRPHGTWQKLFF. The CDR3 DNA reads TGTGCCAGTAGGCCCCACGGGACATGGCAAAAACTGTTTTTT.

The count of this clone is one. The chain carries TRBV9 and TRBJ1-5; 8 bases agree with TRBD1. V gave up 3 bases and J gave up 3 bases; unmatched junction bases: 2. The CDR3 spans 14 residues. Germline CDR1 SGDLS, CDR2 YYNGEE. CDR3 bases: TGTGCCAGCAGCGCTCAGGGGGCCAATCAGCCCCAGCATTTT. Residues: CASSAQGANQPQHF.

This clone was recorded a few times. The rearrangement uses TRBV6-5 and TRBJ1-2; D is ambiguous. The CDR3 runs 12 residues. From germline, CDR1 is MNHEY and CDR2 SVGAGI. The V gene lost 2 bases and the J gene lost 7 bases, with 8 bases spanning the gap. This CDR3 reads CASSYGSAGYTF. In nucleotides, the CDR3 is TGTGCCAGCAGTTACGGGAGCGCTGGCTACACCTTC.